These 29 T cell receptor beta chains share one sample of origin, sequenced in a study of blood T cell repertoires in COVID-19. Method: immunoSEQ multiplex PCR; TCRdb's copy keeps in-frame clones and lacks some. The sample yields around 200,000 clones, approximately 80% seen once. The sample taken for sequencing was peripheral blood. These TCRs come from a human donor in a cohort sampled during active COVID-19.

J is TRBJ2-7 and V is TRBV18; 16 bases line up with TRBD2. CDR1 is KGHSH and CDR2 is LQKENI in the germline V gene. V lost 4 bases to trimming and J lost 7 bases; unmatched junction nucleotides: 10. CDR3 length equals 17 residues. Here the CDR3 DNA reads TGTGCCAGCTCACTGACCGGGACTAGCGGGGGGGCTGGAGAGCAGTACTTC. As protein: CASSLTGTSGGAGEQYF.

The V gene is TRBV6-5, the J gene TRBJ2-7; D may be TRBD2 (6 bases). With 4 bases removed from V and 1 base from J, the gap between germline ends came to 11 bases. Germline CDR1 reads MNHEY; CDR2 reads SVGAGI. The CDR3 runs 14 residues. The CDR3 region has the DNA TGTGCCAGCAGTTCGGGACTCGTTTCCTACGAGCAGTACTTC. It yields the protein CASSSGLVSYEQYF.

In its sample, this clone was seen once. This sequence joins TRBV5-1 and TRBJ2-7; 7 bases are shared with TRBD2. Germline trimming cut 2 bases from V and 4 bases from J; bases unmatched to any gene: 9. The V gene's germline CDR1 is SGHRS and CDR2 YFSETQ. The CDR3 length is 15 residues. Here the CDR3 DNA reads TGCGCCAGCAGCTTTGGGTCGGGGGGAGGTTACGAGCAGTACTTC. Translating it yields CASSFGSGGGYEQYF.

This clone was detected only once. The chain recombines TRBV19 with TRBJ1-5; 7 positions match TRBD1. The CDR3 totals 16 residues. V shed 3 bases and J 5 bases; nucleotides not matched to a gene: 10. The V gene's germline CDR1 is LNHDA and CDR2 SQIVND (reference sequence). As DNA, the CDR3 is TGTGCCAGTAGTATCCCCCCGACAGGGCGCTATCAGCCCCAGCATTTT. Its protein product is CASSIPPTGRYQPQHF.

The sample holds one count of this clone. The chain has TRBV7-9 and TRBJ1-1; D unresolved. The CDR3 runs 13 residues. V was trimmed by 0 bases and J by 3 bases, leaving 5 bases between them. The germline V gene has CDR1 SEHNR and CDR2 FQNEAQ (reference sequence). As DNA, the CDR3 is TGTGCCAGCAGCTTAGCGTCTGACACTGAAGCTTTCTTT. Translated, it gives CASSLASDTEAFF.

The rearrangement uses TRBV6-5 and TRBJ2-7; maybe TRBD1 (6 bases). The CDR3 loop spans 14 amino acids. From germline, CDR1 is MNHEY and CDR2 SVGAGI. V lost 6 bases and J lost 2, with 14 bases in between. The CDR3 loop is CASSHNRAPYEQYF. The CDR3 nucleotides are TGTGCCAGCAGCCATAACAGGGCCCCCTACGAGCAGTACTTC.

In this sample, this clone turned up a few times. This chain links TRBV19 with TRBJ1-3, with D unclear. Germline CDR1 reads LNHDA; CDR2 reads SQIVND (reference sequence). V lost 7 bases and J 4 bases, leaving 14 bases between the germline ends. The CDR3 totals 14 residues. CDR3: CASNPSAGGNTIYF. The CDR3 DNA reads as TGTGCCAGTAATCCGTCGGCGGGGGGAAACACCATATATTTT.

J is TRBJ1-4 and V is TRBV7-8; a weak D match, TRBD1 (5 bases). The CDR3 length is 15 residues. V lost 2 bases to trimming and J lost 5 bases, with 12 bases between them. The germline V gene encodes CDR1 SGHVS and CDR2 FQNEAQ. The CDR3 DNA reads as TGTGCCAGCAGCTTATTAGGCAGGGAAAATGAAAAACTGTTTTTT. It codes for CASSLLGRENEKLFF.

V is TRBV19 and J is TRBJ1-3, with TRBD1 as a possible D gene (6 bases). V lost 10 bases and J 0 bases, leaving 13 bases between the germline ends. Germline loops: CDR1 LNHDA, CDR2 SQIVND (reference sequence). CDR3 size: 14 residues. CDR3 protein: CATTGRISGNTIYF. Here the CDR3 DNA reads TGTGCCACTACAGGGCGGATCTCTGGAAACACCATATATTTT.

The chain couples TRBV15 to TRBJ2-2, with TRBD1 as a possible D gene (6 bases). V was pared by 1 base and J by 0 bases, with 15 bases between. Germline CDR1 is LNHNV and CDR2 is YYDKDF (reference sequence). This CDR3 is built from 18 residues. The CDR3 DNA sequence: TGTGCCACCAGCAGAGTCGCGAAGGGACACTCGAACACCGGGGAGCTGTTTTTT. Protein sequence: CATSRVAKGHSNTGELFF.

The chain uses TRBV10-1 and TRBJ1-2; a weak D match, TRBD1 (6 bases). Germline CDR1 and CDR2: WNHNN and SYGVQD (reference sequence). V was trimmed by 4 bases and J by 8 bases, leaving 32 bases between them. The CDR3 length is 19 residues. In DNA form, the CDR3 reads TGCGCCAGCAGTGCGATCAAGGTTTTTCGACAGGCCGCCAGGAAGGGCTACACCTTC. It translates to CASSAIKVFRQAARKGYTF.

A note on this clone: Within the sample, other DNA sequences also encode this same CDR3. The V and J genes are TRBV6-5 and TRBJ1-1, with TRBD1 matching over 7 bases. V was clipped by 6 bases and J by 0 bases; unmatched bases: 1. There are 13 residues in the CDR3. Germline-derived CDR1 and CDR2 are MNHEY and SVGAGI. The CDR3 reads CASRQGMNTEAFF. Written as DNA, the CDR3 is TGTGCCAGCAGACAGGGGATGAACACTGAAGCTTTCTTT.

This chain connects TRBV19 to TRBJ2-7; TRBD1 matches 8 bases. This CDR3 is 16 amino acids long. From germline, CDR1 is LNHDA and CDR2 SQIVND (reference sequence). V shed 0 bases and J 2 bases; nucleotides not matched to a gene: 6. CDR3 DNA sequence: TGTGCCAGTAGTATAGAGCGACAGGGGAACCCCTACGAGCAGTACTTC. Translation gives CASSIERQGNPYEQYF.

In DNA form, the CDR3 reads TGTGCCAGCAGCCATGAGGACAGGCCCTATGGCTACACCTTC. It specifies CASSHEDRPYGYTF. V is TRBV3-1 (or the pseudogene TRBV3-2) and J is TRBJ1-2; 7 positions agree with TRBD1. The trim removed 3 bases at V and 4 bases at J, leaving 5 bases unmatched. From germline, CDR1 is LGHDT and CDR2 YNNKEL (reference sequence). This CDR3 is 14 amino acids long.

The genes are TRBV29-1 and TRBJ1-1; D is unresolved. Germline V CDR1 and CDR2: SQVTM, ANQGSEA. The CDR3 spans 12 residues. The ends were cut back, 2 bases at V and 2 bases at J, with 6 bases in the middle. The CDR3, as DNA: TGCAGCGTTGAAACGGTAAACACTGAAGCTTTCTTT. This sequence encodes CSVETVNTEAFF.

This chain uses TRBV19 with TRBJ2-1, with 7 bases identical to TRBD1. This CDR3 has 16 residues. Germline CDR1 and CDR2: LNHDA and SQIVND (reference sequence). The V and J ends lost 0 bases and 4 bases, in that order; junction bases with no gene match: 6. The CDR3 nucleotides are TGTGCCAGTAGTATAGAGCCGGGACAGTTTTACAATGAGCAGTTCTTC. Amino acid sequence: CASSIEPGQFYNEQFF.

J is TRBJ1-6 and V is TRBV3-1 (or the pseudogene TRBV3-2); a weak D match, TRBD1 (5 bases). Germline V gives CDR1 LGHDT, CDR2 YNNKEL (reference sequence). V was trimmed by 4 bases and J by 0 bases, leaving 16 bases between them. There are 18 residues in the CDR3. The CDR3 sequence is CASSPAAPDSSYNSPLHF. DNA for the CDR3: TGTGCCAGCAGCCCCGCAGCACCAGACAGCTCCTATAATTCACCCCTCCACTTT.

The chain uses TRBV7-9 and TRBJ2-6; D gene uncertain. The V gene lost 5 bases and the J gene lost 4 bases, with 15 bases spanning the gap. Germline V gene data show CDR1 as SEHNR and CDR2 as FQNEAQ (reference sequence). This CDR3 is built from 16 residues. This CDR3 reads CASSPRPDRGANVLTF. The CDR3 DNA follows: TGTGCCAGCAGCCCTAGACCTGATAGGGGGGCCAACGTCCTGACTTTC. The full variable domain, rest sourced from reference TRBV7-9 and TRBJ2-6, is DTGVSQNPRHKITKRGQNVTFRCDPISEHNRLYWYRQTLGQGPEFLTYFQNEAQLEKSRLLSDRFSAERPKGSFSTLEIQRTEQGDSAMYLCASSPRPDRGANVLTFGAGSRLTVL.

This sequence joins TRBV19 and TRBJ1-1; 8 nucleotides line up with TRBD1. The ends lost 5 bases at V and 7 bases at J; junction bases unmatched: 12. CDR3 length: 15 amino acids. Germline values: CDR1 LNHDA, CDR2 SQIVND (reference sequence). The CDR3 here is CASSEQGAGKIEAFF. Here the CDR3 DNA reads TGTGCCAGTAGTGAGCAGGGGGCTGGGAAAATTGAAGCTTTCTTT.

The J gene is TRBJ1-2, the V gene TRBV27; TRBD1 aligns across 10 bases. The V gene's germline CDR1 is MNHEY and CDR2 SMNVEV (reference sequence). The V and J ends lost 5 bases and 7 bases, in that order; junction bases with no gene match: 7. The CDR3 length is 14 residues. The CDR3 sequence: CASSPTTGGGGYTF. The CDR3 nucleotides are TGTGCCAGCAGTCCAACGACAGGGGGCGGTGGCTACACCTTC.

This sequence joins TRBV6-6 and TRBJ2-3; D is possibly TRBD2 (5 bases). The CDR3 contains 15 residues. Trimming cost V 2 bases and J 0 bases, with 9 bases left between them. Germline V gives CDR1 MNHNY, CDR2 SVGAGI (reference sequence). CDR3 region: CASSYVRGSTDTQYF. DNA for the CDR3: TGTGCCAGCAGTTACGTTCGGGGAAGCACAGATACGCAGTATTTT.

This chain joins TRBV9 and TRBJ2-5; a weak D match, TRBD2 (6 bases). Germline V gene sequence: CDR1 SGDLS, CDR2 YYNGEE. The CDR3 has 13 residues. Trimming took off 4 bases at V and 4 bases at J, with 11 bases between the two ends. Here the CDR3 DNA reads TGTGCCAGCAGCCCGAGTAGCGGAGAGACCCAGTACTTC. Translated, it gives CASSPSSGETQYF.

The chain combines TRBV19 with TRBJ1-1; D is ambiguous. Trimming stripped 3 bases from V and 4 bases from J, with 6 bases between. CDR1 is LNHDA and CDR2 is SQIVND in the germline V gene (reference sequence). The CDR3 is 12 residues long. DNA for the CDR3: TGTGCCAGTAGTATCCCGGGCACTGAAGCTTTCTTT. Protein product: CASSIPGTEAFF.

The sample holds one count of this clone. V gene TRBV19 combines with J gene TRBJ1-3; D gene uncertain. The germline CDR1 and CDR2 sequences are LNHDA and SQIVND (reference sequence). This CDR3 spans 14 amino acids. V was cut by 10 bases and J by 2 bases, with 15 bases left in between. For the CDR3, the DNA is TGTGCCACAAAGAGATACAGTGCTGGAAACACCATATATTTT. It specifies CATKRYSAGNTIYF.

DNA for the CDR3: TGTGCCACCAGTGATTTCGGGTGGGATGAGCAGTTCTTC. Translating it yields CATSDFGWDEQFF. The rearrangement uses TRBV24-1 and TRBJ2-1; no clear D gene. Germline V gives CDR1 KGHDR, CDR2 SFDVKD. The CDR3 is 13 residues long. The germline V and J ends were trimmed by 1 base and 8 bases, with 8 bases remaining between them.

The CDR3 loop is CASSGTSDETQYF. CDR3 nucleotides: TGTGCTTCTTCCGGGACTAGCGACGAGACCCAGTACTTC. V is TRBV30 and J is TRBJ2-5; 10 nucleotides agree with TRBD2. The CDR3 is 13 residues long. Germline-derived CDR1 and CDR2 are GTSNPN and SVGIG (reference sequence).

This sequence joins TRBV12-5 and TRBJ1-3, with D perhaps TRBD1 (6 bases). The CDR3 has 15 residues. V lost 4 bases, J lost 0 bases, and 10 bases lay in between. Per germline, CDR1 LGHNT and CDR2 FRNRAP. The CDR3 is CASGSGDHSGNTIYF. The DNA of the CDR3 is TGTGCTAGTGGTTCAGGGGACCACTCTGGAAACACCATATATTTT.

This sequence joins TRBV2 and TRBJ1-3; 9 nucleotides line up with TRBD1. This CDR3 spans 16 amino acids. The ends lost 11 bases at V and 3 bases at J; junction bases unmatched: 14. The germline V gene encodes CDR1 SNHLY and CDR2 FYNNEI. The CDR3, as DNA: TGTGCCTCAAGAGGAACAGGGGGCTTGGTTGGAAACACCATATATTTT. Translation gives CASRGTGGLVGNTIYF.

A few counts support this clone. The genes are TRBV19 and TRBJ1-1, with D possibly TRBD1 on 5 matching bases. CDR3 length: 12 residues. The germline CDR1 and CDR2 sequences are LNHDA and SQIVND (reference sequence). Trimming stripped 5 bases from V and 9 bases from J, with 13 bases between. The CDR3 DNA reads TGTGCCAGTAGTCCGGGGACTTTTCAAGCTTTCTTT. It is translated as CASSPGTFQAFF.